This T cell receptor (beta chain) emerged from a study of blood T cell repertoires in COVID-19. Study in general: The cDNA or gDNA used as material had been derived from T cells, B-cell-depleted T cells, or PBMCs.

In the authors' workflow: Amplification from reference gene primers served as the basis for estimated nucleated cell counts. Measured with immunoSEQ multiplex PCR; TCRdb has only the in-frame clones, and not every one. Clonal size and the V and J genes are those of that table, whereas D and trimming came from the DNA. In the table there are 310,000 or so clones, around 88% of which are singletons. This CDR3 contains 14 residues. V was cut by 3 bases and J by 0 bases, with 8 bases left in between. Germline V gene lookup returns CDR1 SGHVS and CDR2 FQNEAQ. Residents of approximately 25 US areas, aged roughly 18 to 90 years, made up the participants. Participant-reported clinical history was the basis for cohort assignment.

J is TRBJ1-1 and V is TRBV7-8; D gene uncertain. The TCR sequence derives from a woman aged 35 to 49 who had recovered from COVID-19. Sequenced input: PBMCs or T cells enriched from blood (not recorded which). The CDR3 DNA is TGTGCCAGCAGCTTTGAGGGAATGAACACTGAAGCTTTCTTT. Protein sequence: CASSFEGMNTEAFF.